These 10 T cell receptor beta chains were sequenced from one sample in a study of patients and donors after allogeneic stem cell transplantation (dated by TCRdb to 2020 to 2021). The library was built by means of RT-PCR. The instrument given in TCRdb is NextSeq 550. TCRdb trimmed public reads at Q25 via fastp, called clones via MiXCR and kept in-frame beta chains. A single entry per CDR3 protein holds the most common genes and DNA from its merged rows. The sample profile shows some 150,000 distinct CDR3 sequences; about two fifths of them were found once. Clones ranked in the top ten supply 50% of the sample. What was sequenced was blood, either unsorted or a sorted T cell fraction (not recorded which). These TCRs come from a human donor who was either an allogeneic HSCT recipient or a stem cell or donor lymphocyte infusion donor (not recorded which). It is not recorded whose cells these are; they may come from a transplant donor.

This clonotype was counted between two and nine times. J is TRBJ2-3 and V is TRBV9; 9 bases match TRBD2. V lost 0 bases and J lost 1; bases outside the gene matches: 0. Germline V CDR1 and CDR2: SGDLS, YYNGEE. There are 15 residues in the CDR3. DNA for the CDR3: TGTGCCAGCAGCGTAGGGACTAGCGGCACAGATACGCAGTATTTT. Translation gives CASSVGTSGTDTQYF.

CDR3 in amino acids: CASSKVDREAGANVLTF. The CDR3 DNA sequence: TGTGCCAGCAGCAAAGTGGACAGGGAAGCTGGGGCCAACGTCCTGACTTTC. The J gene is TRBJ2-6, the V gene TRBV21-1; the DNA was not used to check the table's D call, TRBD1. TRBV21-1 is a known pseudogene. The CDR3 has 17 residues.

In this sample, this clonotype turned up a few times. V gene TRBV20-1 combines with J gene TRBJ2-1, with D perhaps TRBD2 (7 bases). Germline CDR1 reads DFQATT; CDR2 reads SNEGSKA (reference sequence). This CDR3 has 18 residues. Trimming cost V 7 bases and J 0 bases, with 25 bases left between them. The CDR3 DNA reads as TGCAGTGTTCCCCTCTTCCGGGGGGCCCTCCTCTCCTACAATGAGCAGTTCTTC. Translating it yields CSVPLFRGALLSYNEQFF.

The CDR3 spells CASSQGSNTGELFF. The DNA for the CDR3 is TGTGCCAGCAGCCAAGGCAGCAACACCGGGGAGCTGTTTTTT. The chain has TRBV4-2 and TRBJ2-2, with no clear D. This CDR3 has 14 residues. Trimming pared 1 base from V and 2 bases from J, leaving 5 bases between. The germline V gene encodes CDR1 LGHNA and CDR2 YNFKEQ.

The V call is TRBV27, the J call TRBJ1-1; TRBD1 matches 7 bases. The length of the CDR3 is 15 residues. CDR1 is MNHEY, CDR2 SMNVEV, per germline (reference sequence). The junction had 5 bases not matched to a gene; V was cut back by 1 base and J by 3 bases. The CDR3 reads CASSLFPRGYTEAFF. The CDR3 DNA follows: TGTGCCAGCAGTTTATTCCCCAGGGGGTACACTGAAGCTTTCTTT.

The rearrangement links TRBV6-5 to TRBJ1-1; no definite D call. Germline V CDR1 and CDR2: MNHEY, SVGAGI. The CDR3 totals 14 residues. Trimming cost V 0 bases and J 3 bases, with 8 bases left between them. The CDR3 DNA follows: TGTGCCAGCAGTTACTCGGGCACCTACACTGAAGCTTTCTTT. Translation: CASSYSGTYTEAFF.

Many counts were recorded for this clonotype. This rearrangement joins TRBV7-2 to TRBJ2-5; D remains ambiguous. Germline lookup yields CDR1 SGHTA and CDR2 FQGNSA. The CDR3 is made up of 14 amino acids. V lost 5 bases and J lost 2, with 12 bases in between. The CDR3 DNA reads TGTGCCAGCAGCCCGAGGACCAGACAAGAGACCCAGTACTTC. It encodes CASSPRTRQETQYF.

The chain couples TRBV6-5 to TRBJ2-5; tentative D call: TRBD1 (6 bases). V was shortened by 7 bases and J by 5 bases, with 14 bases between the two germline ends. The CDR3 consists of 13 residues. CDR1 is MNHEY, CDR2 SVGAGI, per germline. CDR3 protein: CASTHRAGETQYF. The CDR3 coding sequence is TGTGCCAGCACCCACAGGGCCGGGGAGACCCAGTACTTC.

V usage is TRBV7-9 and J usage is TRBJ1-2, with 7 bases aligning to TRBD1. Germline V gene lookup returns CDR1 SEHNR and CDR2 FQNEAQ (reference sequence). With V trimmed by 4 bases and J by 4 bases, 9 bases remained unmatched. The CDR3 is 15 amino acids. CDR3 sequence (DNA): TGTGCCAGCAGCTCGGGCCCCGACAGGGCCTATGGCTACACCTTC. It is translated as CASSSGPDRAYGYTF.

In its sample, this clonotype was seen a few times. The chain combines TRBV6-1 with TRBJ1-1, with TRBD1 identical over 7 bases. The CDR3 is made up of 15 amino acids. Losses at the gene ends were 7 bases for V and 2 bases for J; bases not matched to a gene: 10. Germline-derived CDR1 and CDR2 are MNHNS and SASEGT. The CDR3 reads CASIDPGTENTEAFF. As DNA, the CDR3 is TGTGCCAGCATCGACCCCGGGACAGAAAACACTGAAGCTTTCTTT.